This T cell receptor beta chain was sequenced for a study of T cell repertoires in cytomegalovirus infection. Study information: It can be stated that public TCR beta signatures indicated CMV infection as well as a matching HLA type. Findings and caveats of the study: Summed frequency of public TCR beta families distinguished CMV carriers with the relevant HLA. The study found HLA-C-restricted CMV-specific TCR beta clonotypes dominating the ex vivo response.

From the reads, TCRdb called clonotypes with MiXCR, one entry per CDR3 protein. The sample has under 350,000 distinct CDR3 sequences; 8% to 9.5% are singletons. This clonotype has more than one count but fewer than ten. Its specificity is not known. Between the trimmed V and J ends, which lost 1 base and 13 bases, there was a span of 8 bases. The germline CDR1 and CDR2 sequences are MNHNS and SASEGT. The CDR3 loop spans 11 amino acids. Specimen: PBMCs. The TCR comes from a human donor in good health (CMV status not recorded). Some clones in this sample may be carry-over from other donors' samples. The V gene is TRBV6-1, the J gene TRBJ1-5; D ambiguous. DNA of the CDR3: TGTGCCAGCAGTGAAGAGGGCGTTCAGCATTTT. Protein: CASSEEGVQHF.